The sequence of this T cell receptor (beta chain) was determined in a study of Ad26.COV2.S vaccination and SARS-CoV-2 variants. General study results and limits: Possibly, TCR breadth and depth analyses underestimated total T cell responses.

This CDR3 comprises 15 residues. The V gene's germline CDR1 is MNHEY and CDR2 SVGAGI. V was clipped by 6 bases and J by 0 bases, with 12 bases between them. The table came from immunoSEQ multiplex PCR; TCRdb's copy has only in-frame clones and leaves some out. The table shows under 600,000 clones, with 70% to 90% occurring only once. The treatment: around 19 received Ad26.COV2.S at low or high dose, single or two shots; 5 received placebo; per-sample allocation not given. Samples were taken on day 63 after the first vaccine or placebo injection. Concerning this clone: Its antigen remains unknown.

This chain links TRBV6-5 with TRBJ2-1; D unresolved. The sequence derives from a person between 18 and 65 years old who received the Ad26.COV2.S COVID-19 vaccine or a placebo. The material was peripheral blood, obtained in a trial of Ad26.COV2.S vaccine versus placebo. The CDR3 bases are TGTGCCAGCAGAGACTTAGAAGGCTCCTACAATGAGCAGTTCTTC. Its protein product is CASRDLEGSYNEQFF.